This T cell receptor (beta chain) originates from a study of CD8 T cells in ankylosing spondylitis. Notes on the study in general: Relatively rare in peripheral blood, disease-linked clones were also CD8+.

Via MiXCR, TCRdb re-called the 5' RACE reads, giving one row per CDR3 protein. The sample comprises roughly 230,000 distinct CDR3 sequences, 15% to 20% of which are singletons, and around 32% rests with the top ten. This clonotype has just a few counts. The antigen is undetermined. This CDR3 spans 14 amino acids. V gene TRBV21-1 combines with J gene TRBJ2-5; the table's D gene call, TRBD2, was not cross checked with the DNA. TRBV21-1 is listed as a pseudogene. The clonotype comes from a male donor with ankylosing spondylitis or in good health (not recorded which). Sequenced material: blood, either unsorted or a sorted T cell fraction (not recorded which). CDR3 amino acids: CASSKGGCQETQYF. The CDR3 DNA follows: TGTGCCAGCAGCAAGGGAGGGTGCCAAGAGACCCAGTACTTC.